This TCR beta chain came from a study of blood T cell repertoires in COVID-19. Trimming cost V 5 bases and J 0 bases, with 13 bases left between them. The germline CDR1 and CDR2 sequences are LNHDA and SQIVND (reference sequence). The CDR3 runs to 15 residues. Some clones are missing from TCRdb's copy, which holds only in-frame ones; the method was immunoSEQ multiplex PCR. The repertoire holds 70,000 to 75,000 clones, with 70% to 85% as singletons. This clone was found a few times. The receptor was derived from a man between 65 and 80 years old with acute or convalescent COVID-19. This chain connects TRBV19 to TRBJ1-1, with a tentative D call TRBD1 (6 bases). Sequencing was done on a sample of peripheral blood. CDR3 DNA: TGTGCCAGTAGTCCACAGGGCCCGATGAACACTGAAGCTTTCTTT. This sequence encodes CASSPQGPMNTEAFF. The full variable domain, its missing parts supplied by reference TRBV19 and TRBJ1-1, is DGGITQSPKYLFRKEGQNVTLSCEQNLNHDAMYWYRQDPGQGLRLIYYSQIVNDFQKGDIAEGYSVSREKKESFPLTVTSAQKNPTAFYLCASSPQGPMNTEAFFGQGTRLTVV.